This is a list of T cell receptor beta chains from one sample in a study of T cells after yellow fever vaccination. Each CDR3 protein is one row after TCRdb ran MiXCR on the 5' RACE reads. The table has some 350,000 distinct CDR3 sequences, 4.1% seen once. The sequences come from PBMCs, collected 5 days after the yellow fever booster vaccination. Every receptor here comes from a man younger than 30 who received the YFV17D yellow fever vaccine. Each CDR3 is given without its conserved first and last residue. The order of the fields is J gene, V gene, CDR3 protein.

J: TRBJ2-2; V: TRBV5-1; CDR3: ASAPGPGQTGELF
J: TRBJ1-2; V: TRBV4-1; CDR3: ASSQAQGGFRYGYT
J: TRBJ1-2; V: TRBV2; CDR3: ASSLATRGYT
J: TRBJ2-5; V: TRBV12-3/TRBV12-4; CDR3: ASSRDRETQY
J: TRBJ2-2; V: TRBV20-1; CDR3: SARSSGDTGELF
J: TRBJ2-1; V: TRBV5-4; CDR3: ASSGGPSGANEQF
J: TRBJ2-7; V: TRBV10-2; CDR3: ASTRASDSAYEQY
J: TRBJ1-6; V: TRBV20-1; CDR3: SAGSPLH
J: TRBJ2-1; V: TRBV7-9; CDR3: ASSLAGNAAHEQF
J: TRBJ1-2; V: TRBV4-3; CDR3: ASSQDGLPDGYT
J: TRBJ1-2; V: TRBV5-6; CDR3: ASSQDRNYGYT
J: TRBJ1-4; V: TRBV12-3/TRBV12-4; CDR3: ASSLPEGGNEKLF
J: TRBJ1-2; V: TRBV7-2; CDR3: ASSPPGGYGYT
J: TRBJ1-6; V: TRBV6-1; CDR3: ASTRDTYNSPLH
J: TRBJ1-1; V: TRBV5-1; CDR3: ASSLRGKETEAF
J: TRBJ1-5; V: TRBV12-3/TRBV12-4; CDR3: ASSLGKDRGSNQPQH
J: TRBJ2-5; V: TRBV10-3; CDR3: AISESTPQGAASEETQY
J: TRBJ2-2; V: TRBV29-1; CDR3: SVEVMNPRNTGELF
J: TRBJ1-6; V: TRBV6-2/TRBV6-3; CDR3: ASSYPPDPLRPLH
J: TRBJ1-6; V: TRBV7-8; CDR3: ASSRTGDNSPLH
J: TRBJ2-3; V: TRBV3-1; CDR3: ASSQVAGKRDTQY
J: TRBJ2-2; V: TRBV7-8; CDR3: ASSPGVGGGIEELF
J: TRBJ1-3; V: TRBV27; CDR3: ASRQDGHSGNTIY
J: TRBJ1-4; V: TRBV4-2; CDR3: ASSQDPGQNEKLF
J: TRBJ2-5; V: TRBV5-6; CDR3: ASSLGGVYVTQY
J: TRBJ2-1; V: TRBV11-2; CDR3: ASSSGLAGGEQF
J: TRBJ1-3; V: TRBV7-9; CDR3: ASSLDGTGNTIY
J: TRBJ2-3; V: TRBV14; CDR3: ASSSRQRGDTQY
J: TRBJ2-5; V: TRBV5-1; CDR3: ASSLFSGDQETQY
J: TRBJ2-1; V: TRBV12-3/TRBV12-4; CDR3: ASSRSTSPSYNEQF
J: TRBJ2-5; V: TRBV27; CDR3: ASSLSIGTEEETQY